The next 7 T cell receptor beta chains were all read from a single sample in a study of T cell responses to AZD1222 COVID-19 vaccine. Assay used: immunoSEQ multiplex PCR; TCRdb lists only in-frame clones, some missing. The sample carries 180,000 or so clones, 90% to 95% recorded once. Source: peripheral blood, taken on day 0 of AZD1222 vaccination. These receptors all come from an adult in good health.

This clone was detected only once. The CDR3 loop reads CASSLLVGPGNTIYF. The CDR3 nucleotides read TGTGCCAGCAGCTTACTTGTAGGACCTGGAAACACCATATATTTT. V and J are TRBV11-2 and TRBJ1-3; no firm D call. The CDR3 loop spans 15 amino acids. Looked up from germline, CDR1 is SGHAT and CDR2 is FQNNGV. V shed 2 bases and J shed 2 bases, with 10 bases lying between them.

The chain joins TRBV25-1 to TRBJ1-1; weak D call: TRBD1 (5 bases). Germline CDR1 is MGHDK and CDR2 is SYGVNS. The germline V and J ends were trimmed by 5 bases and 0 bases, with 10 bases remaining between them. This CDR3 spans 14 amino acids. CDR3 in amino acids: CASSSGRVNTEAFF. The CDR3 region has the DNA TGTGCCAGCAGTTCTGGCAGGGTGAACACTGAAGCTTTCTTT.

The V and J genes are TRBV27 and TRBJ1-2; D is uncertain. V lost 6 bases and J 7 bases, leaving 15 bases between the germline ends. Germline V gives CDR1 MNHEY, CDR2 SMNVEV (reference sequence). The CDR3 runs 13 residues. The CDR3 nucleotides read TGTGCCAGCAGCGGGGAGGTGGAGGCTGGCTACACCTTC. This gives the protein CASSGEVEAGYTF.

The V and J genes are TRBV10-2 and TRBJ2-7; 7 bases agree with TRBD2. Trimming took 8 bases from V and 2 from J; bases not matched to a gene: 9. The CDR3 has 14 amino acids. Germline V CDR1 and CDR2: WSHSY, SAAADI. In DNA form, the CDR3 reads TGCGCCAGCCGGCCGGCGGGAGCCACCTACGAGCAGTACTTC. Its protein product is CASRPAGATYEQYF.

This clone was observed once. V gene TRBV7-8 combines with J gene TRBJ1-6; 7 bases map to TRBD1. The CDR3 is 14 residues long. Germline CDR1 SGHVS, CDR2 FQNEAQ. J gave up 9 bases and V 11 bases, and 13 bases lay outside the gene matches. The CDR3 spells CAGQRETGTSPLHF. For the CDR3, the DNA is TGTGCCGGCCAGAGAGAGACAGGGACTTCACCCCTCCACTTT.

The CDR3 loop is CASSDPPGTGGTDTQYF. The CDR3 nucleotides read TGTGCCAGCAGTGATCCGCCCGGGACAGGGGGCACAGATACGCAGTATTTT. The rearrangement joins TRBV6-1 to TRBJ2-3, with 10 bases that match TRBD1. The CDR3 spans 17 residues. From germline, CDR1 is MNHNS and CDR2 SASEGT. Trimming cost V 3 bases and J 1 base; bases outside gene matches: 7.

The sample holds one count of this clone. This chain connects TRBV5-1 to TRBJ2-7; D remains ambiguous. Looked up from germline, CDR1 is SGHRS and CDR2 is YFSETQ. The CDR3 runs 11 residues. V gave up 4 bases and J gave up 6 bases, with 8 bases separating them. CDR3 sequence (DNA): TGCGCCAGCAGCCGAGCTGGCGAGCAGTACTTC. Translation gives CASSRAGEQYF.